A single sample gave rise to the 12 T cell receptor beta chains below, sequenced in a study of blood T cell repertoires in COVID-19. TCRdb's copy holds only in-frame clones and misses some; the assay was immunoSEQ multiplex PCR. The sample has more than 150,000 clones, around 84% seen once. Sequencing was performed on peripheral blood. These receptor sequences come from a young man with active or convalescent COVID-19.

The chain joins TRBV2 to TRBJ1-2; possible D gene TRBD1, 5 bases. V dropped 3 bases and J dropped 8 bases, with 13 bases sitting between them. Germline CDR1 reads SNHLY; CDR2 reads FYNNEI. This CDR3 has 13 residues. The CDR3 coding sequence is TGTGCCAGCAGTGAGTCTCCAGGGATGGGCTACACCTTC. Translated, it gives CASSESPGMGYTF.

This clone was recorded a few times. The chain carries TRBV19 and TRBJ1-4, with 9 positions matching TRBD1. CDR3 size: 13 residues. The V segment lost 7 bases and the J segment 8 bases; nucleotides outside the gene matches: 5. Germline V lookup: CDR1 LNHDA, CDR2 SQIVND (reference sequence). DNA of the CDR3: TGTGCCAGTAACGGACAGGGGCCGGAAAAACTGTTTTTT. Amino acid sequence: CASNGQGPEKLFF.

The V gene is TRBV6-4, the J gene TRBJ2-6; D is undetermined. Trimming removed 2 bases from V and 2 bases from J, with 7 bases in between. CDR3 size: 15 residues. CDR1 and CDR2 from the germline V gene are MRHNA and SNTAGT. The CDR3 nucleotides read TGTGCCAGCAGTGACCAGAACACTGGGGCCAACGTCCTGACTTTC. Amino acid sequence: CASSDQNTGANVLTF.

The chain uses TRBV9 and TRBJ1-6; D unresolved. Germline lookup yields CDR1 SGDLS and CDR2 YYNGEE. There are 15 residues in the CDR3. Trimming removed 0 bases at V and 0 bases at J, with 4 bases between. CDR3 sequence (DNA): TGTGCCAGCAGCGTAGTGAGCTCCTATAATTCACCCCTCCACTTT. It codes for CASSVVSSYNSPLHF.

The chain has TRBV25-1 and TRBJ1-2, with D unclear. The germline V gene has CDR1 MGHDK and CDR2 SYGVNS. Between the trimmed V and J ends, which lost 2 bases and 3 bases, there was a span of 13 bases. CDR3 size: 15 residues. The CDR3 region has the DNA TGTGCCAGCAGTGAACGAGGGTCCGCACACTATGGCTACACCTTC. This codes for CASSERGSAHYGYTF.

The rearrangement joins TRBV6-6 to TRBJ2-7, with TRBD1 matching 8 bases. V trimming: 7 bases; J trimming: 3 bases; junction bases outside the gene matches: 5. The germline V gene encodes CDR1 MNHNY and CDR2 SVGAGI (reference sequence). The CDR3 runs 13 residues. The CDR3 sequence is CASTPGTGYEQYF. CDR3 in DNA: TGTGCCAGCACCCCCGGGACAGGCTACGAGCAGTACTTC.

The rearrangement links TRBV19 to TRBJ1-5, with D tentatively TRBD1 (5 bases). V lost 5 bases and J lost 3, with 14 bases in between. This CDR3 has 15 residues. CDR1 and CDR2 (germline): LNHDA, SQIVND (reference sequence). CDR3 sequence reads: CASSPDSGVNQPQHF. The CDR3 DNA is TGTGCCAGTAGTCCAGACTCGGGGGTCAATCAGCCCCAGCATTTT.

The chain combines TRBV18 with TRBJ1-5; 11 nucleotides agree with TRBD1. Trimming cost V 0 bases and J 2 bases; bases outside gene matches: 3. Germline V gene sequence: CDR1 KGHSH, CDR2 LQKENI. CDR3 length equals 17 residues. This CDR3 is CASSPPGTGGGNQPQHF. CDR3 DNA: TGTGCCAGCTCACCACCCGGGACAGGGGGAGGCAATCAGCCCCAGCATTTT. Full variable domain (outside the CDR3, taken from reference TRBV18 and TRBJ1-5): NAGVMQNPRHLVRRRGQEARLRCSPMKGHSHVYWYRQLPEEGLKFMVYLQKENIIDESGMPKERFSAEFPKEGPSILRIQQVVRGDSAAYFCASSPPGTGGGNQPQHFGDGTRLSIL.

CDR3 nucleotides: TGCGCCAGCAGCCACCTAGGGAGGAAAGAAAAACTGTTTTTT. This sequence encodes CASSHLGRKEKLFF. This sequence joins TRBV5-1 and TRBJ1-4, with no clear D. The germline V gene encodes CDR1 SGHRS and CDR2 YFSETQ. This CDR3 has 14 amino acids. Trimming removed 4 bases from V and 8 bases from J, with 15 bases in between.

The genes are TRBV12-3 or TRBV12-4 and TRBJ1-2; TRBD1 might be the D (6 bases). CDR3 size: 13 residues. Trimming removed 8 bases from V and 0 bases from J, with 10 bases in between. CDR3: CASGGTPNYGYTF. CDR3 coding DNA: TGTGCCAGCGGGGGCACTCCTAACTATGGCTACACCTTC.

The chain links TRBV3-1 (or the pseudogene TRBV3-2) to TRBJ1-1; 11 bases agree with TRBD1. The CDR3 has 15 amino acids. The germline V gene has CDR1 LGHDT and CDR2 YNNKEL (reference sequence). With 4 bases clipped from V and 1 base from J, the junction kept 2 bases outside the gene matches. This CDR3 is CASSPDRGPNTEAFF. The CDR3 region has the DNA TGTGCCAGCAGCCCGGACAGGGGGCCGAACACTGAAGCTTTCTTT.

The rearrangement joins TRBV13 to TRBJ2-1, with TRBD1 matching over 10 bases. Looked up from germline, CDR1 is PRHDT and CDR2 is FYEKMQ (reference sequence). The junction had 8 bases not matched to a gene; V was cut back by 5 bases and J by 7 bases. This CDR3 spans 15 amino acids. The chain's CDR3 is CASSLRQGAENEQFF. The CDR3, as DNA: TGTGCCAGCAGCCTACGACAGGGGGCTGAAAATGAGCAGTTCTTC.